These T cell receptor beta chains were read from a single sample in a study of high-grade serous ovarian cancer treatment subgroups. TCRdb's table, derived via immunoSEQ multiplex PCR, lists solely in-frame clones and lacks some. Here the sample spans about 3,200 clones, roughly 60% being singletons. Sequencing was performed on tumor tissue. The receptors derive from a human donor with high-grade serous ovarian cancer. The CDR3 runs from the conserved cysteine through the conserved F or W. The D gene is left open where the match is weak. Expanded clones get a size class; other rows say once, few or many, or leave the size out.

abundance,j_gene,v_gene,d_gene,CDR3aa,CDR3nt
-,TRBJ1-1,TRBV7-2,-,CASSPRAWNPGGNTEAFF,TGTGCCAGCAGCCCCCGCGCTTGGAACCCGGGGGGGAACACTGAAGCTTTCTTT
-,TRBJ2-5,TRBV7-9,-,CASSSGQLAQYF,TGTGCCAGCAGCTCCGGACAGCTGGCCCAGTACTTC
-,TRBJ2-5,TRBV2,-,CASSGGGLGLQETQYF,TGTGCCAGCAGTGGAGGCGGCCTGGGCCTACAAGAGACCCAGTACTTC
once,TRBJ2-2,TRBV9,-,CASSVETGELFF,TGTGCCAGCAGCGTAGAGACCGGGGAGCTGTTTTTT
few,TRBJ2-1,TRBV29-1,-,CSVETEGEYEQFF,TGCAGCGTTGAAACGGAAGGGGAATATGAGCAGTTCTTC
-,TRBJ1-1,TRBV19,-,CASRYKGMNTEAFF,TGTGCCAGTAGGTACAAGGGAATGAACACTGAAGCTTTCTTT
-,TRBJ2-5,TRBV4-1,-,CASSWGKDQETQYF,TGCGCCAGCAGCTGGGGGAAGGACCAAGAGACCCAGTACTTC
-,TRBJ1-1,TRBV6-6,-,CASSPQTSPAFF,TGTGCCAGCAGTCCCCAGACATCGCCGGCTTTCTTT
-,TRBJ2-5,TRBV9,-,CASSVDGSGGETQYF,TGTGCCAGCAGCGTAGACGGAAGCGGCGGGGAGACCCAGTACTTC
-,TRBJ1-1,TRBV27,TRBD1,CASSSLDLSDRFLGDTEAFF,TGTGCCAGCAGTTCCCTGGACCTTTCGGACAGGTTCCTAGGGGACACTGAAGCTTTCTTT
-,TRBJ1-1,TRBV6-6,-,CASSLSQQTEAFF,TGTGCCAGCAGTCTCTCTCAACAGACTGAAGCTTTCTTT
-,TRBJ2-1,TRBV11-3,-,CASKPSSHNEQFF,TGTGCCAGCAAACCTAGCAGCCACAATGAGCAGTTCTTC
-,TRBJ2-7,TRBV18,TRBD2,CASSNRVPTSGSNEQYF,TGTGCCAGCTCTAACCGCGTCCCGACTAGCGGGAGTAACGAGCAGTACTTC
few,TRBJ2-2,TRBV25-1,TRBD2,CASGTSGTGELFF,TGTGCCAGTGGGACTAGCGGCACCGGGGAGCTGTTTTTT
few,TRBJ2-5,TRBV10-3,TRBD2,CAISDPTSGQETQYF,TGTGCCATCAGTGACCCAACTAGCGGACAAGAGACCCAGTACTTC
few,TRBJ1-2,TRBV6-5,-,CASSAPGLSYGYTF,TGTGCCAGCAGTGCGCCGGGACTCTCATATGGCTACACCTTC
few,TRBJ2-1,TRBV9,-,CASSVGSGVEEQFF,TGTGCCAGCAGCGTAGGATCAGGGGTGGAAGAGCAGTTCTTC
-,TRBJ1-2,TRBV7-9,-,CASSLGGDSNGYTF,TGTGCCAGCAGCTTAGGGGGGGACTCTAATGGCTACACCTTC
-,TRBJ1-5,TRBV19,-,CASSIDRDQPQHF,TGTGCCAGTAGTATAGATAGGGATCAGCCCCAGCATTTT
few,TRBJ2-5,TRBV7-7,-,CASSFTGNSQETQYF,TGTGCTAGCAGCTTTACGGGGAACAGCCAGGAGACCCAGTACTTC
-,TRBJ2-3,TRBV7-2,-,CASSLAGRSTDTQYF,TGTGCCAGCAGCTTAGCGGGCCGGAGCACAGATACGCAGTATTTT
-,TRBJ1-1,TRBV30,-,CALARAGENTEAFF,TGTGCCCTCGCCCGGGCAGGGGAGAACACTGAAGCTTTCTTT
-,TRBJ2-2,TRBV11-2,TRBD2,CASSLSPGGPNTGELFF,TGTGCCAGCAGCTTAAGCCCGGGGGGGCCGAACACCGGGGAGCTGTTTTTT
few,TRBJ2-5,TRBV11-2,TRBD1,CASSLAGTGETQYF,TGTGCCAGCAGCTTGGCCGGGACAGGGGAGACCCAGTACTTC
-,TRBJ1-2,TRBV6-9,-,CASSVDRFNYGYTF,TGTGCCAGCAGTGTAGACCGCTTCAACTATGGCTACACCTTC
-,TRBJ1-1,TRBV4-3,-,CASSQGWQVNTEAFF,TGCGCCAGCAGCCAAGGATGGCAGGTGAACACTGAAGCTTTCTTT
-,TRBJ1-6,TRBV6-5,-,CASRLQANNSPLHF,TGTGCCAGCAGATTACAGGCCAATAATTCACCCCTCCACTTT
-,TRBJ1-2,TRBV9,-,CASSVFDRTGSGGYTF,TGTGCCAGCAGCGTCTTTGACAGGACTGGAAGCGGGGGCTACACCTTC
-,TRBJ1-1,TRBV7-2,-,CASSTRRGRETEAFF,TGTGCCAGCAGCACCCGTCGAGGGAGGGAAACTGAAGCTTTCTTT
few,TRBJ2-2,TRBV5-4,-,CASSLYPDWDTGELFF,TGTGCCAGCAGCTTATATCCGGACTGGGACACCGGGGAGCTGTTTTTT